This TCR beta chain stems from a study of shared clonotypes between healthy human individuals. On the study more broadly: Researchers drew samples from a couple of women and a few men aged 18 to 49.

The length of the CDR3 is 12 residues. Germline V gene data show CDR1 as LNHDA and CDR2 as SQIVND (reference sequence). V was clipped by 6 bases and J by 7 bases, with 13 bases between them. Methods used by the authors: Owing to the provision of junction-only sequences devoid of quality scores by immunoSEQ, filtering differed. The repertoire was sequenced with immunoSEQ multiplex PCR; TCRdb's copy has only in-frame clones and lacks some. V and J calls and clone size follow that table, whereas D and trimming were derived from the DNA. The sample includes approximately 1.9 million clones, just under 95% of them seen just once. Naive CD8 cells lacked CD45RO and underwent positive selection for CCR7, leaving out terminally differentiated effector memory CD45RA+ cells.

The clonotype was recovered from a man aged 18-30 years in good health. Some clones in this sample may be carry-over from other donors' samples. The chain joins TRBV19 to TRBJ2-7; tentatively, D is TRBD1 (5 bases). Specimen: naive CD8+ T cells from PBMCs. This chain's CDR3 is CASSSRVEEQYF. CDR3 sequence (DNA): TGTGCCAGTAGCTCCAGGGTAGAGGAGCAGTACTTC.